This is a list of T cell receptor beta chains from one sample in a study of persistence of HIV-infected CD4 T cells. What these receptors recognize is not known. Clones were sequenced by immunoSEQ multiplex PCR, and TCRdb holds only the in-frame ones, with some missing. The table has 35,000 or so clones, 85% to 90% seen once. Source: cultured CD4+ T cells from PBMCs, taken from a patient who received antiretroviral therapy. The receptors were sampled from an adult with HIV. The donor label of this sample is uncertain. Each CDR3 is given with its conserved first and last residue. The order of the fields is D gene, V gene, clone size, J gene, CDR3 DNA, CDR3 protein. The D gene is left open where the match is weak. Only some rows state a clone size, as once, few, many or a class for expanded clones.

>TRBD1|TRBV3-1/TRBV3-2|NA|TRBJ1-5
TGTGCCAGCAGCTCCGGGACAGGGGGCAATCAGCCCCAGCATTTT
CASSSGTGGNQPQHF
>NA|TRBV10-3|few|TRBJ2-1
TGTGCCATCAGTGAGTCGAGGGCCGAACAGGGCAATGAGCAGTTCTTC
CAISESRAEQGNEQFF
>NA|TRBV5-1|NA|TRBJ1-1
TGCGCCACCTCGCCCGGGGGGCGTGAAGCTTTCTTT
CATSPGGREAFF
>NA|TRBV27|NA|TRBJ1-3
TGTGCCAGCAGTTTAAGGGCGAGGGCAGACACCATATATTTT
CASSLRARADTIYF
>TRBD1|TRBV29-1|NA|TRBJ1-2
TGCAGCGTGGACAGGGTAGAATATGGCTACACCTTC
CSVDRVEYGYTF
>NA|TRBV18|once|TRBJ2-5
TGTGCCAGCTCACCACAGAAACAAGAGACCCAGTACTTC
CASSPQKQETQYF
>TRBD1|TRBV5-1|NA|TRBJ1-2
TGCGCCAGCAGCTTGGACCCGACAGGGATCTATGGCTACACCTTC
CASSLDPTGIYGYTF
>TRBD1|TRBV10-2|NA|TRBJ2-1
TGCGCCAGCAGTGTGGGGCAGGGGGCCTTCAATGAGCAGTTCTTC
CASSVGQGAFNEQFF
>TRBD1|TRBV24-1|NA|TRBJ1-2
TGTGCCACCAGTGGACAGGGGTTAGGGGGCTACACCTTC
CATSGQGLGGYTF
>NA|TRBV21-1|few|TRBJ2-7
TGTGCCAGGCCCCGGGACCGAGCCTACGAGCAGTACTTC
CARPRDRAYEQYF
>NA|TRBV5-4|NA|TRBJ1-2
TGTGCCAGCAGCTTGAAGGGGGGGGCGTCTGGCTATGGCTACACCTTC
CASSLKGGASGYGYTF
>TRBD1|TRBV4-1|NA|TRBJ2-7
TGCGCCAGCAGCCACACGGGACAGGGGGTCTACGAGCAGTACTTC
CASSHTGQGVYEQYF
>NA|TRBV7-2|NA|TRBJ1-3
TGTGCCAGCAGCTTATTGCCACCCCGCTCTGGAAACACCATATATTTT
CASSLLPPRSGNTIYF
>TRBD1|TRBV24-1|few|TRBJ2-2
TGTGCCACCAGTGATTTAAGGGGACAGGGCGCCAACACCGGGGAGCTGTTTTTT
CATSDLRGQGANTGELFF
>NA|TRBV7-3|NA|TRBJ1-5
TGTGCCAGCAGCTCCCACCCCCAGCATTTT
CASSSHPQHF
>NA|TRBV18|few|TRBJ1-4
TGTGCCAGCTCACCACCTGGACAGCTTAATGAAAAACTGTTTTTT
CASSPPGQLNEKLFF
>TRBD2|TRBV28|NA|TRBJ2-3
TGTGCCAGCAGTGGACTAGCAACAGATACGCAGTATTTT
CASSGLATDTQYF
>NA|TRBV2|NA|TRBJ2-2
TGTGCCAGCAAGAAGTTATTGAACACCGGGGAGCTGTTTTTT
CASKKLLNTGELFF
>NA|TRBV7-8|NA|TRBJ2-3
TGTGCCAGCAGCCCACAAGGACTTTACACAGATACGCAGTATTTT
CASSPQGLYTDTQYF
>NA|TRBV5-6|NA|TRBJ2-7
TGTGCCAGCAGCTTGCTTATGGGCAACTACGAGCAGTACTTC
CASSLLMGNYEQYF
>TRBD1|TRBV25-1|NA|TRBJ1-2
TGTGCCAGCAGTGAATGGGCAGGGACAGCGAGGGGCTACACCTTC
CASSEWAGTARGYTF
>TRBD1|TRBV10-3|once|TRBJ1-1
TGTGCCACCCGCCAGGGACAGGGGCTGTTAATGAACACTGAAGCTTTCTTT
CATRQGQGLLMNTEAFF
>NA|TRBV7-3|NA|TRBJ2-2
TGTGCCAGCAGCCTCCTTGACCGAGCCAACACCGGGGAGCTGTTTTTT
CASSLLDRANTGELFF
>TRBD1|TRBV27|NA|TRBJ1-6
TGTGCCAGCAGTCCAACCGGACAGGGAAATTCACCCCTCCACTTT
CASSPTGQGNSPLHF
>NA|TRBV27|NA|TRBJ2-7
TGTGCCAGCAGTTCTCGGGACACTTACGAGCAGTACTTC
CASSSRDTYEQYF
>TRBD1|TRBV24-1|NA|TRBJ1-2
TGTGCCACCAGTGAAGGGACAGGGATCAACTATGGCTACACCTTC
CATSEGTGINYGYTF
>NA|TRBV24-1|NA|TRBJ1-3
TGTGCCACCAGTGATGGACGGAGCTCTGGAAACACCATATATTTT
CATSDGRSSGNTIYF
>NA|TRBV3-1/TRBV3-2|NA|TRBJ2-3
TGTGCCAGCAGCCCTCCCGGCACAGATACGCAGTATTTT
CASSPPGTDTQYF
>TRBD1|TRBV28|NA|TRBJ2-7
TGTGCCAGCAGAGAGACAGGGGGCTCCTACGAGCAGTACTTC
CASRETGGSYEQYF
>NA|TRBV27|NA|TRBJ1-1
TGTGCCAGCAGTAGGGGGATGAACACTGAAGCTTTCTTT
CASSRGMNTEAFF
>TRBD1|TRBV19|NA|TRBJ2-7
TGTGCCAGTAGTATCGACCGACCGGGACAGGGTTCTTACGAGCAGTACTTC
CASSIDRPGQGSYEQYF
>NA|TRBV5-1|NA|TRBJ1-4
TGCGCCAGCAGCTTGGCTAGGGCGGAGTCCGGGACACTTGATAAACTGTTTTTT
CASSLARAESGTLDKLFF
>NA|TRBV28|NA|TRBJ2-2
TGTGCCACCTCTCATCCGAACACCGGAGAGCTGTTTTTT
CATSHPNTGELFF
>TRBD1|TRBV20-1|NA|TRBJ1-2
TGCAGTGCTAGTATGGGACAGAACACCCCTAACTATGGCTACACCTTC
CSASMGQNTPNYGYTF
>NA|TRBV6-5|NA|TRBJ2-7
TGTGCCAGCAGTCTAACGGGACAAATCTACGAGCAGTACTTC
CASSLTGQIYEQYF
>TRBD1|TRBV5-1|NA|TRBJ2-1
TGCGCCAGCAGCTTGGGGGACAGGGAGCAGTTCTTC
CASSLGDREQFF
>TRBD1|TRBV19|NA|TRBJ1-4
TGTGCCAGTAGTATCCCTAGGACAGGGAACAAACTGTTTTTT
CASSIPRTGNKLFF
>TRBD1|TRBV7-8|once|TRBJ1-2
TGTGCCAGCAGCTCCAGGGACAGATCGGATGGCTACACCTTC
CASSSRDRSDGYTF
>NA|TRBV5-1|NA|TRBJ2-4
TGCGCCAGCAGCCTGGAGGGGTCCAAAAACATTCAGTACTTC
CASSLEGSKNIQYF
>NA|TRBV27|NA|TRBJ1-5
TGTGCCAGCAGTTTAGTGGGGGGGCATCAGCCCCAGCATTTT
CASSLVGGHQPQHF
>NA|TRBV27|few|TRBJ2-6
TGTGCCAGCAGTTTGGTGAGGGGCTCTGGGGCCAACGTCCTGACTTTC
CASSLVRGSGANVLTF
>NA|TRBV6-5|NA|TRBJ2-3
TGTGCCAGCTTCGGGCGAACAGATACGCAGTATTTT
CASFGRTDTQYF
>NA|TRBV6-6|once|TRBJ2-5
TGTGCCAGCAGCCGACTACGGGGGACCCAGTACTTC
CASSRLRGTQYF
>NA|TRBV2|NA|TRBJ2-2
TGTGCCAGCAGCCCTCTTTCCCTCATAACGGGATCCGGGGAGCTGTTTTTT
CASSPLSLITGSGELFF
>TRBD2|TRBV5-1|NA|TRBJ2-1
TGCGCCAGCAGCCCCAATGGCGGGGGGGCCGTTTACAATGAGCAGTTCTTC
CASSPNGGGAVYNEQFF
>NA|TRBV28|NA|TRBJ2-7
TGTGCCAGCAGTTTATTAACGGACGAGCAGTACTTC
CASSLLTDEQYF
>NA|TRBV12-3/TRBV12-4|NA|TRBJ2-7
TGTGCCAGCAGTTTACGGCCCTACGAGCAGTACTTC
CASSLRPYEQYF
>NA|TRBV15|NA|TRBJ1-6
TGTGCCACCAGCAGAGTACTTGGCTCCTATAATTCACCCCTCCACTTT
CATSRVLGSYNSPLHF
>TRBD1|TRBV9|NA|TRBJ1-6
TGTGCCAGCAGCGTAGCTACAGGGGGCGCGGCACCCCTCCACTTT
CASSVATGGAAPLHF
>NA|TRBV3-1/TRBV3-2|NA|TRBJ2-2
TGTGCCAGCTTCGACAGCCTATTCGGGGACACCGGGGAGCTGTTTTTT
CASFDSLFGDTGELFF
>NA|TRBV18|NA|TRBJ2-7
TGTGCCAGCTCACCAACCTGGACAGTGCGCTGGCGGTCCTACGAGCAGTACTTC
CASSPTWTVRWRSYEQYF
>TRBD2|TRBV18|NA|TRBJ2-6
TGTGCCAGCTCACCACGAGGGACTAGCGGGGGGCTTAACTCTGGGGCCAACGTCCTGACTTTC
CASSPRGTSGGLNSGANVLTF
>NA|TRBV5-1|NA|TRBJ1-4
TGCGCCAGCAGCTTGACGAATACAGCTAATGAAAAACTGTTTTTT
CASSLTNTANEKLFF